Presented here are 29 T cell receptor beta chains from one specimen sequenced in a study of shared clonotypes between healthy human individuals. Clones were read by immunoSEQ multiplex PCR, and TCRdb kept only the in-frame ones, dropping some. The sample includes roughly 1,000,000 clones, about 80% of them seen just once. The specimen sequenced was memory CD4+ T cells from PBMCs. Subset here: CD45RA-negative fraction. All receptors derive from a man between 18 and 35 years old in good health. Some clones in this sample may be carry-over from other donors' samples.

This chain joins TRBV10-1 and TRBJ2-4; 9 nucleotides line up with TRBD1. The germline V gene has CDR1 WNHNN and CDR2 SYGVQD (reference sequence). The CDR3 has 16 amino acids. The trim removed 1 base at V and 3 bases at J, leaving 4 bases unmatched. The chain's CDR3 is CASSEYRGLDKNIQYF. In DNA, the CDR3 is TGCGCCAGCAGTGAGTACAGGGGGCTCGACAAAAACATTCAGTACTTC.

V and J are TRBV5-6 and TRBJ2-1; D possibly corresponds to TRBD1 (5 bases). This CDR3 region has 15 residues. Between the trimmed V and J ends, which lost 1 base and 7 bases, there was a span of 15 bases. Germline lookup yields CDR1 SGHDT and CDR2 YYEEEE. CDR3: CASSLFRPRVNEQFF. Written as DNA, the CDR3 is TGTGCCAGCAGCTTGTTTAGGCCCAGGGTGAATGAGCAGTTCTTC. The variable domain in full, with the rest retrieved from reference TRBV5-6 and TRBJ2-1, is DAGVTQSPTHLIKTRGQQVTLRCSPKSGHDTVSWYQQALGQGPQFIFQYYEEEERQRGNFPDRFSGHQFPNYSSELNVNALLLGDSALYLCASSLFRPRVNEQFFGPGTRLTVL.

The DNA of the CDR3 is TGTGCCAGCAGACCGGGGACCGAATATCAGCCCCAGCATTTT. Amino acids: CASRPGTEYQPQHF. This chain connects TRBV28 to TRBJ1-5; D may be TRBD1 (5 bases). This CDR3 has 14 residues. V was shortened by 6 bases and J by 5 bases, with 14 bases between the two germline ends. Germline loops: CDR1 MDHEN, CDR2 SYDVKM. Complete variable domain (other parts from reference TRBV28 and TRBJ1-5): DVKVTQSSRYLVKRTGEKVFLECVQDMDHENMFWYRQDPGLGLRLIYFSYDVKMKEKGDIPEGYSVSREKKERFSLILESASTNQTSMYLCASRPGTEYQPQHFGDGTRLSIL.

V gene TRBV5-1 combines with J gene TRBJ2-3; unclear D gene. Deletions cut 5 bases from V and 3 bases from J, with 13 bases between. The CDR3 is made up of 14 amino acids. The germline CDR1 and CDR2 sequences are SGHRS and YFSETQ. DNA of the CDR3: TGCGCCAGCAGTCGCCCGGGTGGAACAGATACGCAGTATTTT. Residues: CASSRPGGTDTQYF.

V gene TRBV5-4 combines with J gene TRBJ2-7, with TRBD2 matching 11 bases. The CDR3 runs to 16 residues. Germline V gene data show CDR1 as SGHNT and CDR2 as YYREEE (reference sequence). The V segment lost 0 bases and the J segment 2 bases; nucleotides outside the gene matches: 4. The CDR3 spells CASSLGPSGGTYEQYF. Written as DNA, the CDR3 is TGTGCCAGCAGCTTGGGGCCTAGCGGGGGGACCTACGAGCAGTACTTC.

This chain joins TRBV28 and TRBJ2-6; D is uncertain. CDR1 MDHEN and CDR2 SYDVKM come from the germline V gene. The CDR3 has 15 residues. The germline V and J ends were trimmed by 5 bases and 2 bases, with 10 bases remaining between them. CDR3 in DNA: TGTGCCAGCAGTACGTGGGGAACTGGGGCCAACGTCCTGACTTTC. Its protein is CASSTWGTGANVLTF.

The chain carries TRBV28 and TRBJ2-2; 7 bases fit TRBD1. Looked up from germline, CDR1 is MDHEN and CDR2 is SYDVKM. J was trimmed by 2 bases and V by 3 bases; bases with no gene match: 6. This CDR3 contains 16 residues. The CDR3 sequence is CASSFHPGGNTGELFF. The CDR3 DNA is TGTGCCAGCAGTTTTCACCCAGGGGGAAACACCGGGGAGCTGTTTTTT.

For this clone: At the DNA level, this CDR3 is encoded by other sequences in the same sample as well. The chain has TRBV18 and TRBJ1-5; D call uncertain. There are 13 residues in the CDR3. CDR1 is KGHSH, CDR2 LQKENI, per germline. Trimming pared 3 bases from V and 1 base from J, leaving 4 bases between. As DNA, the CDR3 is TGTGCCAGCTCACCTTCGAGCAATCAGCCCCAGCATTTT. Its translation: CASSPSSNQPQHF.

In its sample, this clone was seen a few times. The chain has TRBV18 and TRBJ1-5, with D hard to call. Trimming removed 3 bases from V and 0 bases from J, with 9 bases in between. CDR1 is KGHSH, CDR2 LQKENI, per germline. There are 15 residues in the CDR3. The CDR3 sequence is CASSPLGYSNQPQHF. CDR3 coding DNA: TGTGCCAGCTCACCCCTGGGTTATAGCAATCAGCCCCAGCATTTT.

The chain joins TRBV5-1 to TRBJ1-1; tentatively, D is TRBD1 (6 bases). Germline V gene sequence: CDR1 SGHRS, CDR2 YFSETQ. There are 14 residues in the CDR3. V was clipped by 4 bases and J by 6 bases, with 16 bases between them. CDR3 nucleotide sequence: TGCGCCAGCAGCCTGATGAACAGGGATGCTGAAGCTTTCTTT. This translates into CASSLMNRDAEAFF.

With regard to this clone: Within the sample, other DNA sequences also encode this same CDR3. The genes are TRBV6-1 and TRBJ1-5; D remains unclear. Germline lookup yields CDR1 MNHNS and CDR2 SASEGT. V was cut by 1 base and J by 3 bases, with 4 bases left in between. The CDR3 is made up of 13 amino acids. The CDR3 region is CASSEVANQPQHF. CDR3 bases: TGTGCCAGCAGTGAAGTTGCCAATCAGCCCCAGCATTTT.

As regards this clone: In the same sample, other DNA sequences code for this CDR3. The chain links TRBV27 to TRBJ1-5, with a possible D match to TRBD1 (6 bases). This CDR3 region has 14 residues. The germline CDR1 and CDR2 sequences are MNHEY and SMNVEV (reference sequence). V was clipped by 4 bases and J by 2 bases, with 9 bases between them. Written as DNA, the CDR3 is TGTGCCAGCAGTTCAGGGGTTGGCAATCAGCCCCAGCATTTT. Translation: CASSSGVGNQPQHF.

Only one count was recorded for this clone. The chain employs TRBV5-1 and TRBJ2-5, with 14 positions matching TRBD2. This CDR3 region has 16 residues. V trimming: 3 bases; J trimming: 2 bases; junction bases outside the gene matches: 3. Germline CDR1 SGHRS, CDR2 YFSETQ. CDR3 loop: CASSWGLAGVQETQYF. CDR3 sequence (DNA): TGCGCCAGCAGCTGGGGACTAGCGGGAGTGCAAGAGACCCAGTACTTC.

The rearrangement links TRBV2 to TRBJ2-3; 10 positions agree with TRBD2. The CDR3 has 14 residues. The V and J ends lost 8 bases and 5 bases, in that order; junction bases with no gene match: 7. CDR1 is SNHLY, CDR2 FYNNEI, per germline. The CDR3 here is CASVLAGVEDTQYF. In DNA, the CDR3 is TGTGCCAGCGTCCTAGCGGGAGTGGAAGATACGCAGTATTTT.

V gene TRBV9 combines with J gene TRBJ1-2, with TRBD1 as a possible D gene (6 bases). The CDR3 sequence is 14 residues long. Germline V CDR1 and CDR2: SGDLS, YYNGEE. Trimming removed 1 base from V and 9 bases from J, with 16 bases in between. The CDR3 reads CASSVSGQTNRYTF. For the CDR3, the DNA is TGTGCCAGCAGCGTATCCGGACAGACAAATCGCTACACCTTC.

The V call is TRBV7-9, the J call TRBJ2-6, with TRBD1 identical over 8 bases. CDR3 size: 17 residues. The germline V gene encodes CDR1 SEHNR and CDR2 FQNEAQ (reference sequence). After removal of 4 bases from V and 0 bases from J, the junction contained 5 bases not matched to a gene. The chain's CDR3 is CASSSFTGGSGANVLTF. Here the CDR3 DNA reads TGTGCCAGCAGCTCTTTTACAGGGGGCTCTGGGGCCAACGTCCTGACTTTC.

This chain's CDR3 is CASSLVLGQGAFWTEAFF. Here the CDR3 DNA reads TGTGCCAGCAGCTTAGTATTGGGACAGGGGGCCTTTTGGACTGAAGCTTTCTTT. This sequence joins TRBV7-6 and TRBJ1-1; 12 bases match TRBD1. CDR1 SGHVS and CDR2 FNYEAQ come from the germline V gene. The CDR3 runs 18 residues. Losses at the gene ends were 1 base for V and 5 bases for J; bases not matched to a gene: 11.

The chain joins TRBV11-3 to TRBJ2-3; D gene ambiguous. V was shortened by 0 bases and J by 3 bases, with 7 bases between the two germline ends. The CDR3 has 14 residues. In germline, CDR1 is SGHNT, CDR2 YENEEA. CDR3 sequence reads: CASSLETTTDTQYF. The CDR3 region has the DNA TGTGCCAGCAGCTTAGAAACGACTACAGATACGCAGTATTTT.

This clone occurred many times. The chain recombines TRBV12-2 with TRBJ1-5. TRBV12-2 is labeled a pseudogene. CDR3 length: 13 amino acids. CDR3 nucleotide sequence: TGTGCAAGTCGGCAAGATAGCAATCAGCCCCAGCATTTT. Encoded protein: CASRQDSNQPQHF.

The chain has TRBV6-1 and TRBJ1-2; 10 nucleotides match TRBD1. The CDR3 covers 13 residues. Germline trimming cut 6 bases from V and 4 bases from J; bases unmatched to any gene: 2. Germline CDR1 reads MNHNS; CDR2 reads SASEGT. DNA of the CDR3: TGTGCCAGCAGGAGACAGGGGGCCTATGGCTACACCTTC. This translates into CASRRQGAYGYTF.

The CDR3 reads CASRPGTGRNQPQHF. The CDR3 nucleotides read TGTGCCAGCAGGCCCGGGACAGGGCGGAATCAGCCCCAGCATTTT. The chain carries TRBV28 and TRBJ1-5; 9 bases are a match to TRBD1. Germline values: CDR1 MDHEN, CDR2 SYDVKM. The CDR3 spans 15 residues. J gave up 4 bases and V 6 bases, and 7 bases lay outside the gene matches. Full variable domain (rest looked up from reference TRBV28 and TRBJ1-5): DVKVTQSSRYLVKRTGEKVFLECVQDMDHENMFWYRQDPGLGLRLIYFSYDVKMKEKGDIPEGYSVSREKKERFSLILESASTNQTSMYLCASRPGTGRNQPQHFGDGTRLSIL.

Written as DNA, the CDR3 is TGTGCCAGCAGCTTAACCCCCGGACTAGCGGGAGGGGAGCAGTTCTTC. Translating it yields CASSLTPGLAGGEQFF. The chain couples TRBV7-3 to TRBJ2-1, with 15 bases matching TRBD2. The germline CDR1 and CDR2 sequences are SGHTA and FQGTGA. J lost 10 bases, V lost 0 bases, and 4 bases had no gene match. The CDR3 runs 16 residues.

V usage is TRBV11-2 and J usage is TRBJ1-2; D gene unclear. The V end was cut by 5 bases, the J end by 4 bases, with 8 bases between. CDR1 SGHAT and CDR2 FQNNGV come from the germline V gene. The CDR3 is 12 residues long. The CDR3 spells CASSGGPYGYTF. CDR3 bases: TGTGCCAGCAGCGGAGGTCCCTATGGCTACACCTTC.

The chain has TRBV7-8 and TRBJ1-2; maybe TRBD1 (6 bases). The germline V and J ends were trimmed by 1 base and 8 bases, with 17 bases remaining between them. Germline assignment: CDR1 SGHVS and CDR2 FQNEAQ. The CDR3 contains 15 residues. CDR3: CASSLEGGFLIGYTF. The CDR3 DNA reads TGTGCCAGCAGCTTAGAGGGGGGATTCCTCATCGGCTACACCTTC.

This clone occurred once. The chain joins TRBV29-1 to TRBJ1-5; 7 bases line up with TRBD1. The CDR3 has 14 residues. Losses at the gene ends were 8 bases for V and 3 bases for J; bases not matched to a gene: 10. CDR1 and CDR2 from the germline V gene are SQVTM and ANQGSEA. The CDR3, as DNA: TGCAGCATCTCCGGGACAGCTGACAATCAGCCCCAGCATTTT. Amino acids: CSISGTADNQPQHF.

This clone was detected only a few times. This rearrangement joins TRBV25-1 to TRBJ2-5, with D tentatively TRBD1 (5 bases). The length of the CDR3 is 16 residues. The V gene lost 6 bases and the J gene lost 2 bases, with 19 bases spanning the gap. Germline CDR1 and CDR2: MGHDK and SYGVNS. This CDR3 reads CASSPKIRGRQETQYF. The CDR3 region has the DNA TGTGCCAGCAGCCCTAAGATTAGGGGAAGGCAAGAGACCCAGTACTTC.

The sample holds a few counts of this clone. The rearrangement uses TRBV5-1 and TRBJ2-1; 9 bases are shared with TRBD2. Germline CDR1 reads SGHRS; CDR2 reads YFSETQ. CDR3 length: 15 residues. The trim removed 0 bases at V and 3 bases at J, leaving 1 base unmatched. CDR3 residues: CASSLVLAGYNEQFF. Written as DNA, the CDR3 is TGCGCCAGCAGCTTGGTACTAGCGGGCTACAATGAGCAGTTCTTC.

This chain links TRBV2 with TRBJ2-2; 8 bases line up with TRBD1. The CDR3 is 15 residues long. Losses at the gene ends were 4 bases for V and 3 bases for J; bases not matched to a gene: 4. Germline V gene sequence: CDR1 SNHLY, CDR2 FYNNEI. Here the CDR3 DNA reads TGTGCCAGCAGTGTTAACAGGGGGGACACCGGGGAGCTGTTTTTT. Its protein is CASSVNRGDTGELFF.

Comments on this clone: A much bigger clone sits one base away, suggesting this may be a read error. The chain employs TRBV7-2 and TRBJ2-7; 7 nucleotides align to TRBD1. The ends lost 9 bases at V and 0 bases at J; junction bases unmatched: 5. The germline V gene has CDR1 SGHTA and CDR2 FQGNSA. The CDR3 totals 13 residues. The CDR3 sequence is CASGRDSSYEQYF. The CDR3 DNA reads TGTGCCAGTGGTAGGGACAGCTCCTACGAGCAGTACTTC.